This entry describes one T cell receptor (beta chain). Original processing notes: Nucleated cell number was recorded as an estimate derived from reference gene primer amplification. Clones were sequenced by immunoSEQ multiplex PCR, and TCRdb holds only the in-frame ones, with some missing. The DNA was the basis for D and trimming; V, J and clone size are from that table. The sample lists 200,000 to 250,000 clones, around 91% occurring once. These data originate in a study of blood T cell repertoires in COVID-19. About the study: Donors in the United States, Italy and Spain gave samples during acute or convalescent COVID-19.

Individuals in the exposed group had encountered a COVID-19 case within 2 weeks preceding study entry. The specimen was PBMCs or T cells enriched from blood (not recorded which). This sequence was found in a man aged 25-45 years who had been exposed to COVID-19.

The CDR3 DNA reads as TGTGCCAGCAGCTTAGCGGGGGCGGGGGGCTACCAAGAGACCCAGTACTTC. This encodes CASSLAGAGGYQETQYF. The V and J genes are TRBV11-2 and TRBJ2-5, with 8 bases identical to TRBD2. The CDR3 runs to 17 residues. CDR1 is SGHAT and CDR2 is FQNNGV in the germline V gene. Germline trimming cut 1 base from V and 0 bases from J; bases unmatched to any gene: 7. The variable domain in full, completed from reference TRBV11-2 and TRBJ2-5, reads EAGVAQSPRYKIIEKRQSVAFWCNPISGHATLYWYQQILGQGPKLLIQFQNNGVVDDSQLPKDRFSAERLKGVDSTLKIQPAKLEDSAVYLCASSLAGAGGYQETQYFGPGTRLLVL.